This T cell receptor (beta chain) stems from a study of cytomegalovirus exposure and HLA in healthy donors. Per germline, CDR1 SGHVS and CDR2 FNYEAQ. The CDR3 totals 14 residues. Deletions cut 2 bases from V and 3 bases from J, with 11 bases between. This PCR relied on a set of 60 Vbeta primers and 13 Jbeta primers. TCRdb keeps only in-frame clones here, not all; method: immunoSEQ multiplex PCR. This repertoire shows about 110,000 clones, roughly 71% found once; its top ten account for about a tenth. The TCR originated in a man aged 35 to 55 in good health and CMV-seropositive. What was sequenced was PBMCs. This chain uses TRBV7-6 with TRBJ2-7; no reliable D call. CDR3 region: CASSLTETFYEQYF. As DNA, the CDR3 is TGTGCCAGCAGCTTAACAGAGACATTCTACGAGCAGTACTTC. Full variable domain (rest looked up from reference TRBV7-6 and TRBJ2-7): GAGVSQSPRYKVTKRGQDVALRCDPISGHVSLYWYRQALGQGPEFLTYFNYEAQQDKSGLPNDRFSAERPEGSISTLTIQRTEQRDSAMYRCASSLTETFYEQYFGPGTRLTVT.